This TCR beta chain was captured in a study of T-cell memory formation after mild COVID-19 (dated by TCRdb to the early 2020s). About the study as a whole: TCR sequence clusters from the two donors were found to be largely donor specific. In two donors, T-cell clones that expanded and contracted after mild COVID-19 were followed by sequencing TCRalpha and TCRbeta repertoires longitudinally. The cohort was made up of two young adult volunteers, one female and one male, who were previously healthy. Summary of the overall study and its limitations: Contracting CD4+ clones turned up mainly in the CM and EM memory subsets, whereas EMRA was where CD8+ clones were enriched. SARS-CoV-2 specificity was not confirmed for the second-wave clones peaking on day 37. Some responding clones were detected in pre-infection memory, suggesting pre-existing cross-reactive memory T cells joined the SARS-CoV-2 response. Only a couple of mild cases were covered in the study, and larger cohorts including severe cases with pre-infection samples were considered necessary. From day 15 to 85, contracting clones showed balanced CD4/CD8 phenotypes, whereas a second wave of clones that expanded from day 15 to 37 leaned towards CD4+.

TCRdb records Illumina NovaSeq 6000 as the sequencer. TCRalpha and TCRbeta cDNA libraries were built by 5'RACE with constant-segment primers, adding sample barcodes and unique molecular identifiers. Trizol reagent was used to extract RNA from every sample. The libraries were amplified in two PCR steps, and the second step added a second sample barcode and Illumina TruSeq adapters. Libraries were sequenced on an Illumina NovaSeq with 2 x 150 bp paired-end reads. As for the authors' bioinformatics: Reads were demultiplexed and collapsed into UMI-guided consensus sequences with migec v1.2.7. With mixcr v2.1.11, UMI consensuses were aligned to TRA and TRB V and J templates and assembled into clonotypes. A clonotype was counted as expanded or contracted only when both edgeR and NoisET called the clonotype significant, with the noise models trained on biological replicates. For edgeR calls, the cutoffs were a false discovery rate-adjusted p below 0.01 and a log2 fold-change threshold of 1. PCA with hierarchical clustering of max-normalized trajectories of the 1000 most abundant clonotypes was used as exploratory dynamics analysis. Separately sequenced CD4+ and CD8+ repertoires were used to assign the CD4 or CD8 phenotype of responding clones. The raw public data were reprocessed by TCRdb itself: fastp quality trimming at Q25, MiXCR clonotype calling, in-frame beta chains only. Records with the same CDR3 protein are collapsed into one entry carrying the most frequent genes and DNA. The V and J calls were not made by the authors but by TCRdb's processing. Across this sample there are some 180,000 distinct CDR3 sequences, with approximately 17% seen only once. 3.9% of the sample belongs to the ten largest clones.

Ficoll-Paque density gradient centrifugation was used to isolate PBMCs. As regards this clonotype: Its antigen remains undetermined. The record has no base qualities; no much larger clone is one base away.

This TCR derives from a man between 18 and 29 years old who had mild COVID-19 (a few samples of this study predate the infection). The sample titles of this study are shuffled in the database, so cell type and time point are left out; the donor was told from shared clones. The sequenced sample consisted of PBMCs or a T cell subset sorted from them (not recorded which).

The CDR3 has the sequence CASSRDRINYGYTF. The base sequence is TGTGCCAGCTCCCGGGACAGAATTAACTATGGCTACACCTTC. The sequence links TRBV18 to TRBJ1-2; a stretch of 7 junction bases matches TRBD1. CDR1 and CDR2, looked up from the germline V gene, are KGHSH and LQKENI. V is trimmed back by 6 bases and J by 1 base, and the junction contains 5 bases that no gene match accounts for. The CDR3, from cysteine to phenylalanine, totals 14 residues. Of the read, only the CDR3 DNA is kept; its 42 bases are in frame from base 1. Reference TRBV18 and TRBJ1-2 proteins supply the regions before and after the CDR3; the full variable domain is: NAGVMQNPRHLVRRRGQEARLRCSPMKGHSHVYWYRQLPEEGLKFMVYLQKENIIDESGMPKERFSAEFPKEGPSILRIQQVVRGDSAAYFCASSRDRINYGYTFGSGTRLTVV.